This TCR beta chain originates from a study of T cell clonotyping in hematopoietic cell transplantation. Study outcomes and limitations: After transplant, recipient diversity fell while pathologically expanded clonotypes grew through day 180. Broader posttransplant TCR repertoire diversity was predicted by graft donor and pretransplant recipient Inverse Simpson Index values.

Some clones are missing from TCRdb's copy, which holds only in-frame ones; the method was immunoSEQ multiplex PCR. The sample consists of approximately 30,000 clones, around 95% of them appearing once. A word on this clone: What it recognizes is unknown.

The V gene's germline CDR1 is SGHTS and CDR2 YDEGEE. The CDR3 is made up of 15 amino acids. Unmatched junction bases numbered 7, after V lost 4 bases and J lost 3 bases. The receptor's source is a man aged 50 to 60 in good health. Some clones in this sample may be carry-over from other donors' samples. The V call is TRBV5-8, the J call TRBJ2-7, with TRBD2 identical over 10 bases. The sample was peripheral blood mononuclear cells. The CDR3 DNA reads TGTGCCAGCAGCCTCGGACTAGCGGACGACTACGAGCAGTACTTC. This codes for CASSLGLADDYEQYF.